One and the same sample provided the 25 T cell receptor beta chains below, sequenced in a study of blood T cells in healthy people across ages. The use of a sample-barcoded 5' primer and a J-beta primer mix characterized a second PCR of about 7 to 12 cycles. TCRdb reanalysed the 5' RACE reads using MiXCR and keeps one entry per CDR3 protein. The sample lists approximately 1,700,000 distinct CDR3 sequences; more than 35% were seen once. What was sequenced was blood. The receptor source for this set is a human donor in good health.

V gene TRBV6-6 combines with J gene TRBJ2-7; D is unresolved. V was shortened by 7 bases and J by 6 bases, with 16 bases between the two germline ends. The CDR3 contains 13 residues. Germline loops: CDR1 MNHNY, CDR2 SVGAGI (reference sequence). The CDR3 nucleotides read TGTGCCAGCACAGGAGTCGTTGGTGGCGAGCAGTACTTC. Translated: CASTGVVGGEQYF.

This clonotype was seen only a few times. The chain combines TRBV12-5 with TRBJ2-7, with 7 bases aligning to TRBD1. Germline V gene sequence: CDR1 LGHNT, CDR2 FRNRAP. The CDR3 runs 13 residues. Trimming removed 6 bases from V and 2 bases from J; junction bases left unmatched: 4. In DNA form, the CDR3 reads TGTGCTAGTGGCCCCGGGACAGCCTACGAGCAGTACTTC. Translated, it gives CASGPGTAYEQYF.

The chain uses TRBV4-2 and TRBJ1-2, with D possibly TRBD1 on 5 matching bases. The CDR3 spans 14 residues. V gave up 3 bases and J gave up 7 bases, with 15 bases separating them. Germline CDR1 reads LGHNA; CDR2 reads YNFKEQ. The CDR3 coding sequence is TGTGCCAGCAGCCACAGGCGAGGCGGGGCTGGCTACACCTTC. It codes for CASSHRRGGAGYTF.

The CDR3: CASSLFAFGGYTF. The CDR3 DNA reads TGTGCCAGCAGCTTGTTTGCCTTTGGGGGCTACACCTTC. J is TRBJ1-2 and V is TRBV5-4; D is ambiguous. The CDR3 totals 13 residues. Germline assignment: CDR1 SGHNT and CDR2 YYREEE (reference sequence). With 1 base removed from V and 8 bases from J, the gap between germline ends came to 12 bases.

This clonotype appeared a few times. The gene calls are TRBV3-1 and TRBJ2-7, with D tentatively TRBD2 (5 bases). The CDR3 is 16 amino acids. CDR1 is LGHDT and CDR2 is YNNKEL in the germline V gene (reference sequence). V was cut by 3 bases and J by 3 bases, with 18 bases left in between. The CDR3 is CASSQYLVEGNYEQYF. CDR3 bases: TGTGCCAGCAGCCAGTATCTTGTCGAGGGAAACTACGAGCAGTACTTC.

This clonotype was counted a single time. The V and J genes are TRBV12-3 or TRBV12-4 and TRBJ2-3; D may correspond to TRBD1 or TRBD2 (6 bases each). The CDR3 has 17 amino acids. V was trimmed by 5 bases and J by 2 bases, leaving 20 bases between them. As DNA, the CDR3 is TGTGCCAGCAGTCCATGGAATGAGGGGGGTCTCACAGATACGCAGTATTTT. It yields the protein CASSPWNEGGLTDTQYF.

The V and J genes are TRBV29-1 and TRBJ1-2, with 9 bases identical to TRBD1. Looked up from germline, CDR1 is SQVTM and CDR2 is ANQGSEA. After removal of 0 bases from V and 3 bases from J, the junction contained 2 bases not matched to a gene. The length of the CDR3 is 14 residues. The CDR3 coding sequence is TGCAGCGTTGAAGAGGACAGGGGAGACTATGGCTACACCTTC. Translated: CSVEEDRGDYGYTF.

The J gene is TRBJ2-3, the V gene TRBV14; possibly TRBD1 for D (6 bases). The germline V and J ends were trimmed by 4 bases and 2 bases, with 22 bases remaining between them. The CDR3 runs to 18 residues. Germline V gene sequence: CDR1 SGHDN, CDR2 FVKESK. This CDR3 is CASSRTTHYRAITDTQYF. As DNA, the CDR3 is TGTGCCAGCAGCCGCACAACCCATTACAGGGCCATCACAGATACGCAGTATTTT. The entire variable domain, with the rest obtained from reference TRBV14 and TRBJ2-3, is as follows: EAGVTQFPSHSVIEKGQTVTLRCDPISGHDNLYWYRRVMGKEIKFLLHFVKESKQDESGMPNNRFLAERTGGTYSTLKVQPAELEDSGVYFCASSRTTHYRAITDTQYFGPGTRLTVL.

The chain carries TRBV20-1 and TRBJ1-2; a weak D match, TRBD1 (6 bases). Trimming stripped 1 base from V and 10 bases from J, with 16 bases between. Per germline, CDR1 DFQATT and CDR2 SNEGSKA (reference sequence). This CDR3 is built from 13 residues. CDR3 sequence reads: CSARGVQGIDYTF. The CDR3, as DNA: TGCAGTGCTAGAGGGGTACAGGGTATTGACTACACCTTC.

This chain connects TRBV20-1 to TRBJ2-5; 8 nucleotides align to TRBD1. Germline values: CDR1 DFQATT, CDR2 SNEGSKA (reference sequence). This CDR3 region has 16 residues. Losses at the gene ends were 5 bases for V and 5 bases for J; bases not matched to a gene: 16. CDR3 sequence reads: CSAESTGGRGMETQYF. As DNA, the CDR3 is TGCAGTGCTGAGAGTACAGGGGGTCGGGGGATGGAGACCCAGTACTTC.

The gene calls are TRBV7-9 and TRBJ2-5; D may be TRBD2 (5 bases). The CDR3 is 12 residues long. V gave up 3 bases and J gave up 11 bases, with 13 bases separating them. Germline loops: CDR1 SEHNR, CDR2 FQNEAQ (reference sequence). The CDR3 DNA sequence: TGTGCCAGCAGCTTGATCGGGGTCGTGCAGTACTTC. This sequence encodes CASSLIGVVQYF.

This clonotype appeared a single time. This chain uses TRBV4-1 with TRBJ1-1; D is perhaps TRBD1 (5 bases). Germline loops: CDR1 MGHRA, CDR2 YSYEKL. With 1 base removed from V and 8 bases from J, the gap between germline ends came to 14 bases. This CDR3 spans 14 amino acids. In DNA, the CDR3 is TGCGCCAGCAGCCAAGTACGGGGGGACCTCGAAGCTTTCTTT. Its translation: CASSQVRGDLEAFF.

V is TRBV27 and J is TRBJ1-4; D gene uncertain. From germline, CDR1 is MNHEY and CDR2 SMNVEV (reference sequence). The V gene lost 3 bases and the J gene lost 8 bases, with 13 bases spanning the gap. This CDR3 region has 14 residues. CDR3 amino acids: CASSFAQIGEKLFF. The CDR3 DNA is TGTGCCAGCAGTTTCGCGCAGATAGGAGAAAAACTGTTTTTT.

This clonotype was counted between two and nine times. The chain has TRBV28 and TRBJ1-5; TRBD1 matches 7 bases. The germline V gene has CDR1 MDHEN and CDR2 SYDVKM. V shed 6 bases and J 4 bases; nucleotides not matched to a gene: 3. CDR3 length: 13 residues. In DNA form, the CDR3 reads TGTGCCAGCAGGCGACAGGGAAATCAGCCCCAGCATTTT. Protein sequence: CASRRQGNQPQHF. The full variable domain, with the rest looked up from reference TRBV28 and TRBJ1-5, is DVKVTQSSRYLVKRTGEKVFLECVQDMDHENMFWYRQDPGLGLRLIYFSYDVKMKEKGDIPEGYSVSREKKERFSLILESASTNQTSMYLCASRRQGNQPQHFGDGTRLSIL.

Written as DNA, the CDR3 is TGCGCCAGCAGTATTTCAACACGGTCCAATGAGCAGTTCTTC. Residues: CASSISTRSNEQFF. The chain has TRBV5-1 and TRBJ2-1; D gene uncertain. This CDR3 is 14 amino acids long. CDR1 SGHRS and CDR2 YFSETQ come from the germline V gene. The V end lost 5 bases, the J end lost 6 bases, and 15 bases lay between the germline ends.

Concerning this clonotype itself: The CDR3 does not end in the conserved phenylalanine or tryptophan, so this is likely a read error. This chain connects TRBV20-1 to TRBJ1-2, with 7 bases identical to TRBD1. With 4 bases clipped from V and 4 bases from J, the junction kept 15 bases outside the gene matches. The germline V gene has CDR1 DFQATT and CDR2 SNEGSKA (reference sequence). The length of the CDR3 is 16 residues. Here the CDR3 DNA reads TGCAGTGCTACAAATCCAGACAGGGTCAATTTCTATGGCTACACCATC. This encodes CSATNPDRVNFYGYTI.

This clonotype has just a few counts. V is TRBV10-3 and J is TRBJ1-2; D might be TRBD1 (6 bases). V lost 6 bases and J 4 bases, leaving 15 bases between the germline ends. Germline lookup yields CDR1 ENHRY and CDR2 SYGVKD. The CDR3 sequence is 14 residues long. CDR3 bases: TGTGCCATCAGGCAGGGGACTCTAGGCTATGGCTACACCTTC. Amino acids: CAIRQGTLGYGYTF.

J is TRBJ2-1 and V is TRBV4-1; no reliable D call. This CDR3 has 13 residues. Trimming took off 1 base at V and 8 bases at J, with 9 bases between the two ends. Per the germline V gene, CDR1 is MGHRA and CDR2 is YSYEKL. CDR3 nucleotides: TGCGCCAGCAGCCAAGTATGGCAAGATGAGCAGTTCTTC. The encoded protein is CASSQVWQDEQFF.

The chain uses TRBV5-1 and TRBJ1-3; the D gene is possibly TRBD1 (6 bases). Trimming removed 0 bases from V and 2 bases from J, with 15 bases in between. Germline loops: CDR1 SGHRS, CDR2 YFSETQ. The CDR3 consists of 17 residues. The CDR3 DNA follows: TGCGCCAGCAGCTTGGAGCCCCAGGGGCGCACTGGAAACACCATATATTTT. This encodes CASSLEPQGRTGNTIYF.

The chain carries TRBV27 and TRBJ2-7; perhaps TRBD2 as D (7 bases). Germline lookup yields CDR1 MNHEY and CDR2 SMNVEV (reference sequence). The length of the CDR3 is 16 residues. V lost 3 bases and J 0 bases, leaving 15 bases between the germline ends. CDR3 loop: CASSFIRGASSYEQYF. DNA of the CDR3: TGTGCCAGCAGTTTTATCCGGGGGGCGAGCTCCTACGAGCAGTACTTC.

The chain employs TRBV3-1 and TRBJ2-6; D remains ambiguous. CDR1 and CDR2 from the germline V gene are LGHDT and YNNKEL (reference sequence). The CDR3 extends over 15 amino acids. The V end was cut by 4 bases, the J end by 2 bases, with 9 bases between. CDR3 DNA: TGTGCCAGCAGCCCCTTATCCCCTGGGGCCAACGTCCTGACTTTC. Protein sequence: CASSPLSPGANVLTF.

This clonotype appeared once. V and J are TRBV7-3 and TRBJ1-4, with 7 bases that match TRBD1. Losses at the gene ends were 0 bases for V and 3 bases for J; bases not matched to a gene: 10. This CDR3 comprises 18 residues. Germline V gene lookup returns CDR1 SGHTA and CDR2 FQGTGA. The DNA of the CDR3 is TGTGCCAGCAGCTTAACTGGACGAAGACAGGGCCCTAATGAAAAACTGTTTTTT. Translated, it gives CASSLTGRRQGPNEKLFF.

This clonotype was counted between two and nine times. The chain carries TRBV29-1 and TRBJ1-2, with D perhaps matching TRBD1 (5 bases). Trimming stripped 6 bases from V and 4 bases from J, with 15 bases between. This CDR3 is 13 amino acids long. Germline CDR1 SQVTM, CDR2 ANQGSEA. The CDR3 DNA follows: TGCAGCGTCCCCGCCCAGGGCAGCTATGGCTACACCTTC. Protein: CSVPAQGSYGYTF.

This chain links TRBV20-1 with TRBJ2-1; D gene ambiguous. V lost 0 bases to trimming and J lost 3 bases, with 12 bases between them. The CDR3 totals 15 residues. Germline CDR1 is DFQATT and CDR2 is SNEGSKA (reference sequence). DNA of the CDR3: TGCAGTGCTAGAGAGGTGGATCGAAGCTACAATGAGCAGTTCTTC. It encodes CSAREVDRSYNEQFF.

The V call is TRBV5-1, the J call TRBJ1-1; D unresolved. The V gene lost 0 bases and the J gene lost 4 bases, with 13 bases spanning the gap. The V gene's germline CDR1 is SGHRS and CDR2 YFSETQ. The CDR3 totals 15 residues. This chain's CDR3 is CASSLEGGLGTEAFF. The DNA of the CDR3 is TGCGCCAGCAGCTTGGAAGGAGGGCTTGGCACTGAAGCTTTCTTT.